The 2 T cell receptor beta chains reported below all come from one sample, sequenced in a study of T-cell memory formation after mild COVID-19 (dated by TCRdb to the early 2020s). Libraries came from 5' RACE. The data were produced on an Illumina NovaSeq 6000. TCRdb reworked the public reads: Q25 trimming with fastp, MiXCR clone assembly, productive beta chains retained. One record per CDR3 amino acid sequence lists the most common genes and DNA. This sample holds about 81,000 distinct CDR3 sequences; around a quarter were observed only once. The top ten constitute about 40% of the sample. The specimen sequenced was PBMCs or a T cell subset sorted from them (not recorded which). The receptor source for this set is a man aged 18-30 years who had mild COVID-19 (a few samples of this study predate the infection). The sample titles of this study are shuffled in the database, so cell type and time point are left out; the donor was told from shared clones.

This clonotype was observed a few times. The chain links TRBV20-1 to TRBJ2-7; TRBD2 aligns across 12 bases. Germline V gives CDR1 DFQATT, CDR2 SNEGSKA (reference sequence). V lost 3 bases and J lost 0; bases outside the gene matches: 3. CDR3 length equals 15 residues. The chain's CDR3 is CSARGTSGPSYEQYF. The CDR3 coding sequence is TGCAGTGCTAGGGGGACTAGCGGGCCCTCCTACGAGCAGTACTTC.

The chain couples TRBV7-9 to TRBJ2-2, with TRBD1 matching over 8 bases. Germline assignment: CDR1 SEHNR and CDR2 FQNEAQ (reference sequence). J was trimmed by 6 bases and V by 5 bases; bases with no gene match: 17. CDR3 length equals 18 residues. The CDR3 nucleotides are TGTGCCAGCAGCAATACCGACAGGGGCCTCGTGGTGTCCGGGGAGCTGTTTTTT. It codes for CASSNTDRGLVVSGELFF. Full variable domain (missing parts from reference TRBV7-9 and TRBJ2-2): DTGVSQNPRHKITKRGQNVTFRCDPISEHNRLYWYRQTLGQGPEFLTYFQNEAQLEKSRLLSDRFSAERPKGSFSTLEIQRTEQGDSAMYLCASSNTDRGLVVSGELFFGEGSRLTVL.